This TCR beta chain was identified during a study of tumor and adjacent non-tumor tissue in lung cancer. Study-wide background: Aged about 31 to 80 years, patients included fewer than 11 men and about five women with stage I to III disease.

The library came from three nested PCR rounds adapted from ARM-PCR protocols. TCRdb redid the calling of the multiplex PCR reads with MiXCR, one entry per CDR3 protein. The table lists roughly 120,000 distinct CDR3 sequences, about 65% of them singletons, with roughly 20% in the top ten. Unmatched junction bases numbered 9, after V lost 6 bases and J lost 2 bases. From germline, CDR1 is DFQATT and CDR2 SNEGSKA (reference sequence). There are 15 residues in the CDR3. No cell sorting was done before RNA was extracted from the tissue. The normal lung tissue was taken more than 3 cm from the tumor edge. Between August and November 2014, newly diagnosed, chemotherapy-naive lung cancer patients underwent thoracic surgery in China. This clonotype appeared many times. The antigen is undetermined. Whole-study findings and limits: Tumor TCR diversity, when higher, was linked to shorter survival. TCR diversity was significantly greater in tumor than normal lung tissue.

J is TRBJ2-1 and V is TRBV20-1, with TRBD2 matching 8 bases. This clonotype was sampled from a man aged 55 to 70 with non-small cell lung cancer. The sequenced sample consisted of distant non-tumor lung tissue. The CDR3 nucleotides read TGCAGTGCGACCACCGGGACTAGTACCTACAATGAGCAGTTCTTC. This encodes CSATTGTSTYNEQFF.